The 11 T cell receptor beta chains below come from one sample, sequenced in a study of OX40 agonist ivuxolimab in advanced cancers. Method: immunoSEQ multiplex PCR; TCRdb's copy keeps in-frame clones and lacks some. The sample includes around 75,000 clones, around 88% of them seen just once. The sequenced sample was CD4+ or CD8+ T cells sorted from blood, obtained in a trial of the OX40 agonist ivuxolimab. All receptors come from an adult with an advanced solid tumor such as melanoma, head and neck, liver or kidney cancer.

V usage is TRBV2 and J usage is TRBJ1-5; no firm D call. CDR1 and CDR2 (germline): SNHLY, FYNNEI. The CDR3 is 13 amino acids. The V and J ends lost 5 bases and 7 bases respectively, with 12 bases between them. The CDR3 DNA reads TGTGCCAGCAGTCTGCAGGTGGGACAGCCCCAGCATTTT. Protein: CASSLQVGQPQHF.

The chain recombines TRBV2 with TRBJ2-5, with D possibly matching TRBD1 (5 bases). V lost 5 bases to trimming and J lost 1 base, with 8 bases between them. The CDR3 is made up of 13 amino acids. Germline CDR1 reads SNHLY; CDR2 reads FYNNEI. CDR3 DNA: TGTGCCAGCAGTCGGCAGGGCCAAGAGACCCAGTACTTC. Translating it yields CASSRQGQETQYF.

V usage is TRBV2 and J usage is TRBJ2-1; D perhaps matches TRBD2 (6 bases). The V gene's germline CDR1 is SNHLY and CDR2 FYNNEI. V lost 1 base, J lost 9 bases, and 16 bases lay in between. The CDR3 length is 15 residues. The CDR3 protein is CASSEGDSSLSEQFF. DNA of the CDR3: TGTGCCAGCAGTGAAGGGGACTCTTCCCTCAGTGAGCAGTTCTTC. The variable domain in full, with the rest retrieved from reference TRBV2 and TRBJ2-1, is EPEVTQTPSHQVTQMGQEVILRCVPISNHLYFYWYRQILGQKVEFLVSFYNNEISEKSEIFDDQFSVERPDGSNFTLKIRSTKLEDSAMYFCASSEGDSSLSEQFFGPGTRLTVL.

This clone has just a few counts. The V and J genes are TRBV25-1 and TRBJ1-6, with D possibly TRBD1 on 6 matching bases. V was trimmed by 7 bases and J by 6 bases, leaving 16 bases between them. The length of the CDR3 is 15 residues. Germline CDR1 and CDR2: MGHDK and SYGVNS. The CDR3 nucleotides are TGTGCCAGCAATCCAGGGGCGGGAGTTAATTCACCCCTCCACTTT. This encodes CASNPGAGVNSPLHF.

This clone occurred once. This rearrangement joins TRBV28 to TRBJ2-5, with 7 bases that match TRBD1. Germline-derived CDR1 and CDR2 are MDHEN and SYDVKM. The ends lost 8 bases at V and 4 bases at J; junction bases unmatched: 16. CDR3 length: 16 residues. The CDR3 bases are TGTGCCAGCGGCCGACCAGTACAGGGGTCAGGAGAGACCCAGTACTTC. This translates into CASGRPVQGSGETQYF.

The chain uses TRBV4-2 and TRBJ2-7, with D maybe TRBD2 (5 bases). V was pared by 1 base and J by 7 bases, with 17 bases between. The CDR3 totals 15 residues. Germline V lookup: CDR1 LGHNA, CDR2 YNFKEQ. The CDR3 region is CASSQVGGPNREQYF. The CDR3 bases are TGTGCCAGCAGCCAAGTAGGCGGGCCTAATCGGGAGCAGTACTTC.

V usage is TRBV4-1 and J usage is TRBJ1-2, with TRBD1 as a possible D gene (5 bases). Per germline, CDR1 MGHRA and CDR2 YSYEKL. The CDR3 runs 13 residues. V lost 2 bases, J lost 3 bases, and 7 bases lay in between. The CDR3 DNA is TGCGCCAGCAGCCAACAGGGCCACTATGGCTACACCTTC. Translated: CASSQQGHYGYTF.

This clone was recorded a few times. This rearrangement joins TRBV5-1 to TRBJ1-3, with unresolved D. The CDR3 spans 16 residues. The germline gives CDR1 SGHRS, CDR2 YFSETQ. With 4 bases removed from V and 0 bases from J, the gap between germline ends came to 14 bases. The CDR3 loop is CASSPAFGDSGNTIYF. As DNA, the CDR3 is TGCGCCAGCAGCCCGGCCTTTGGTGACTCTGGAAACACCATATATTTT. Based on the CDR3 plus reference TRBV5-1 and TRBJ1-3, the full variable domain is KAGVTQTPRYLIKTRGQQVTLSCSPISGHRSVSWYQQTPGQGLQFLFEYFSETQRNKGNFPGRFSGRQFSNSRSEMNVSTLELGDSALYLCASSPAFGDSGNTIYFGEGSWLTVV.

The CDR3 reads CASSLSGRAKGTDTQYF. In DNA form, the CDR3 reads TGTGCCAGCAGCCTTAGCGGGAGGGCGAAGGGCACAGATACGCAGTATTTT. The V call is TRBV7-2, the J call TRBJ2-3; TRBD2 aligns across 11 bases. The junction had 8 bases not matched to a gene; V was cut back by 5 bases and J by 1 base. The germline V gene encodes CDR1 SGHTA and CDR2 FQGNSA. The CDR3 is made up of 17 amino acids.

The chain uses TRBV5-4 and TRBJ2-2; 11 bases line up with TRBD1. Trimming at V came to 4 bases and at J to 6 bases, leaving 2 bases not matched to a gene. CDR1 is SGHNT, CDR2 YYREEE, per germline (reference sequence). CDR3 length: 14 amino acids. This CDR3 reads CASSPGQGAGELFF. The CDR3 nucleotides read TGTGCCAGCAGCCCGGGACAGGGGGCCGGGGAGCTGTTTTTT. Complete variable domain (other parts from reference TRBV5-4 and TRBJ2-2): ETGVTQSPTHLIKTRGQQVTLRCSSQSGHNTVSWYQQALGQGPQFIFQYYREEENGRGNFPPRFSGLQFPNYSSELNVNALELDDSALYLCASSPGQGAGELFFGEGSRLTVL.

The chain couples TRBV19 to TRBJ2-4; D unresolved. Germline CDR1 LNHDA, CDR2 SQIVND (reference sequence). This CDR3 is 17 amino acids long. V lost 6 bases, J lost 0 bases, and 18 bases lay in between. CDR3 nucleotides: TGTGCCAGTAGCAAAAGGGCCGAAGCTCTAGCCAAAAACATTCAGTACTTC. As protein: CASSKRAEALAKNIQYF.